What follows are 18 T cell receptor beta chains derived from one specimen sequenced in a study of metastatic and nonmetastatic thyroid tumors. None of the patients had undergone any treatment ahead of thyroid surgery. TCRdb redid the clone calls on the PCR reads using MiXCR. The sample includes 30,000 to 35,000 clones, over 14% of them seen just once. The sample comprised blood. The receptors stem from a male donor with papillary thyroid cancer or a benign thyroid nodule (not recorded which). Some clones in this sample may be carry-over from other donors' samples.

This clone was seen at least ten times. V is TRBV5-6 and J is TRBJ1-2; 7 bases are shared with TRBD1. V trimming: 0 bases; J trimming: 7 bases; junction bases outside the gene matches: 3. This CDR3 has 13 amino acids. Germline lookup yields CDR1 SGHDT and CDR2 YYEEEE. The CDR3 nucleotides are TGTGCCAGCAGCTTGGGAAACAGGGGTGGCTACACCTTC. Protein sequence: CASSLGNRGGYTF. The complete variable domain, with remaining parts taken from reference TRBV5-6 and TRBJ1-2, reads DAGVTQSPTHLIKTRGQQVTLRCSPKSGHDTVSWYQQALGQGPQFIFQYYEEEERQRGNFPDRFSGHQFPNYSSELNVNALLLGDSALYLCASSLGNRGGYTFGSGTRLTVV.

This clone was counted ten times or more. The rearrangement links TRBV11-2 to TRBJ2-2; D is ambiguous. Trimming stripped 7 bases from V and 1 base from J, with 13 bases between. CDR3 length equals 15 residues. Per the germline V gene, CDR1 is SGHAT and CDR2 is FQNNGV. The CDR3 sequence: CASTPPPGNTGELFF. DNA of the CDR3: TGTGCCAGCACCCCCCCGCCAGGGAACACCGGGGAGCTGTTTTTT. Complete variable domain (other parts from reference TRBV11-2 and TRBJ2-2): EAGVAQSPRYKIIEKRQSVAFWCNPISGHATLYWYQQILGQGPKLLIQFQNNGVVDDSQLPKDRFSAERLKGVDSTLKIQPAKLEDSAVYLCASTPPPGNTGELFFGEGSRLTVL.

This clone was seen ten or more times. This rearrangement joins TRBV6-7 to TRBJ1-1, with D possibly matching TRBD1 (5 bases). TRBV6-7 is classed as an ORF, of uncertain function. V shed 10 bases and J shed 1 base, with 7 bases lying between them. The CDR3 is made up of 11 amino acids. CDR3 bases: TGTGCCACAACAGGGAACACTGAAGCTTTCTTT. Protein product: CATTGNTEAFF.

This clone was detected ten times or more. V is TRBV5-8 and J is TRBJ1-5; TRBD1 agrees at 10 bases. The CDR3 totals 15 residues. Germline lookup yields CDR1 SGHTS and CDR2 YDEGEE. V shed 4 bases, J shed 7 bases, and the junction held 8 bases outside the gene matches. DNA for the CDR3: TGTGCCAGCAGCGTTAGGACAGGGGGGAACCAGCCCCAGCATTTT. Protein: CASSVRTGGNQPQHF.

This clone was seen many times. The J gene is TRBJ2-7, the V gene TRBV28; TRBD1 matches 9 bases. In germline, CDR1 is MDHEN, CDR2 SYDVKM. The CDR3 is made up of 14 amino acids. V shed 3 bases, J shed 5 bases, and the junction held 5 bases outside the gene matches. The CDR3 region has the DNA TGTGCCAGCAGTTTCTGGGACAGGGTAAACGAGCAGTACTTC. As protein: CASSFWDRVNEQYF. Combining the CDR3 with reference TRBV28 and TRBJ2-7 gives the whole variable domain DVKVTQSSRYLVKRTGEKVFLECVQDMDHENMFWYRQDPGLGLRLIYFSYDVKMKEKGDIPEGYSVSREKKERFSLILESASTNQTSMYLCASSFWDRVNEQYFGPGTRLTVT.

The chain links TRBV4-1 to TRBJ2-5; D call uncertain. Germline V CDR1 and CDR2: MGHRA, YSYEKL. V shed 3 bases and J shed 5 bases, with 13 bases lying between them. This CDR3 has 14 amino acids. CDR3 residues: CASSHVDRTETQYF. In DNA, the CDR3 is TGCGCCAGCAGCCATGTAGATAGGACGGAGACCCAGTACTTC.

This clone is termed medium-sized. This chain joins TRBV12-3 or TRBV12-4 and TRBJ2-2, with 7 bases matching TRBD2. V trimming: 3 bases; J trimming: 5 bases; junction bases outside the gene matches: 6. The CDR3 runs to 15 residues. The CDR3 here is CASSFAGVVTGELFF. In nucleotides, the CDR3 is TGTGCCAGCAGTTTTGCGGGAGTCGTTACCGGGGAGCTGTTTTTT.

With respect to this clone: A much larger clone differs by one base, so this may be a read error. The rearrangement joins TRBV20-1 to TRBJ2-5, with D possibly being TRBD2 (5 bases). Per the germline V gene, CDR1 is DFQATT and CDR2 is SNEGSKA (reference sequence). Trimming shortened V by 6 bases and J by 5 bases, and 13 bases separated the two germline ends. The CDR3 contains 12 residues. The CDR3: CSALSGWETQYF. CDR3 sequence (DNA): TGCAGTGCGTTGTCGGGGTGGGAGACCCAGTACTTC.

This clone was seen a handful of times. This may arise from a read error, as a much more abundant clone is one base away. J is TRBJ2-7 and V is TRBV28; the match to TRBD1 covers 8 bases. The CDR3 is made up of 14 amino acids. Germline lookup yields CDR1 MDHEN and CDR2 SYDVKM. Germline trimming cut 5 bases from V and 9 bases from J; bases unmatched to any gene: 12. In nucleotides, the CDR3 is TGTGCCAGCAGTCGACCCGACAGGGGCACCTGGCAGTACTTC. This codes for CASSRPDRGTWQYF.

Many counts were recorded for this clone. The V gene is TRBV27, the J gene TRBJ2-7, with no clear D. This CDR3 is built from 13 residues. The germline V gene has CDR1 MNHEY and CDR2 SMNVEV (reference sequence). Trimming pared 5 bases from V and 4 bases from J, leaving 12 bases between. CDR3 DNA: TGTGCCAGCAGTCCAAACGGACGGTACGAGCAGTACTTC. Encoded protein: CASSPNGRYEQYF.

This clone has more than one count but fewer than ten. The V gene is TRBV12-3 or TRBV12-4, the J gene TRBJ1-4; TRBD1 aligns across 8 bases. This CDR3 contains 13 residues. J gave up 10 bases and V 5 bases, and 6 bases lay outside the gene matches. CDR3 bases: TGTGCCAGCAGTATGGACAGGGCCGGAAAACTGTTTTTT. Encoded protein: CASSMDRAGKLFF.

At least ten counts were recorded for this clone. The chain has TRBV29-1 and TRBJ2-1; 8 bases align to TRBD2. In germline, CDR1 is SQVTM, CDR2 ANQGSEA. This CDR3 region has 14 residues. The trim removed 4 bases at V and 8 bases at J, leaving 10 bases unmatched. Here the CDR3 DNA reads TGCAGCGTTGGGGCGGCGGGAGGAGCGCATGAGCAGTTCTTC. Translated, it gives CSVGAAGGAHEQFF.

This clone was detected many times. This chain connects TRBV3-1 to TRBJ2-7, with D hard to call. The CDR3 consists of 14 residues. Per germline, CDR1 LGHDT and CDR2 YNNKEL (reference sequence). Trimming cost V 4 bases and J 2 bases, with 12 bases left between them. The CDR3 sequence is CASSLGPQAYEQYF. The CDR3 DNA reads TGTGCCAGCAGCCTCGGACCCCAAGCCTACGAGCAGTACTTC.

This clone has a count of ten or more. The genes are TRBV11-2 and TRBJ2-5; D may correspond to TRBD1 or TRBD2 (5 bases each). The CDR3 runs 12 residues. Per germline, CDR1 SGHAT and CDR2 FQNNGV. Trimming took off 5 bases at V and 5 bases at J, with 9 bases between the two ends. CDR3 loop: CASSPEGETQYF. The CDR3 nucleotides read TGTGCCAGCAGCCCAGAGGGGGAGACCCAGTACTTC.

This clone was observed many times. The chain couples TRBV12-3 or TRBV12-4 to TRBJ1-3, with D possibly matching TRBD1 (6 bases). Trimming left V 3 bases short and J 4 bases short, with 10 bases between. The CDR3 is made up of 14 amino acids. The CDR3 DNA sequence: TGTGCCAGCAGTTTCGGGACAAACGGAAACACCATATATTTT. Residues: CASSFGTNGNTIYF.

The chain joins TRBV11-2 to TRBJ2-3; possible D gene TRBD1, 5 bases. CDR3 length: 15 amino acids. Trimming shortened V by 1 base and J by 5 bases, and 13 bases separated the two germline ends. Germline loops: CDR1 SGHAT, CDR2 FQNNGV. The CDR3 region is CASSLGQGEVDTQYF. The DNA for the CDR3 is TGTGCCAGCAGCTTAGGTCAGGGTGAAGTAGATACGCAGTATTTT.

There are many counts of this clone. The chain joins TRBV7-2 to TRBJ1-5; D unclear. Trimming stripped 1 base from V and 3 bases from J, with 4 bases between. The CDR3 spans 13 residues. Germline-derived CDR1 and CDR2 are SGHTA and FQGNSA. The CDR3 sequence: CASSLEYNQPQHF. The CDR3 DNA follows: TGTGCCAGCAGCTTAGAATACAATCAGCCCCAGCATTTT. The entire variable domain, with the rest obtained from reference TRBV7-2 and TRBJ1-5, is as follows: GAGVSQSPSNKVTEKGKDVELRCDPISGHTALYWYRQSLGQGLEFLIYFQGNSAPDKSGLPSDRFSAERTGGSVSTLTIQRTQQEDSAVYLCASSLEYNQPQHFGDGTRLSIL.

This clone showed up just a few times. One end of the junction fails to match germline, which may point to a read error. V and J are TRBV9 and TRBJ1-3, with TRBD1 as a possible D gene (5 bases). This CDR3 is built from 14 residues. CDR1 is SGDLS and CDR2 is YYNGEE in the germline V gene. The CDR3 reads CAGSVWGAGNTIYF. The CDR3, as DNA: TGTGCCGGCAGCGTATGGGGGGCTGGAAACACCATATATTTT.